This TCR beta chain was captured in a study of T cell responses to AZD1222 COVID-19 vaccine (dated by TCRdb to the early 2020s). About the study as a whole: AZD1222 recipients with second doses at about 4 weeks or about 12 weeks were pooled, because spike-specific TCR depth and breadth did not differ between schedules. TCR sequencing was performed for about 250 trial participants, of whom around 200 were given two doses of AZD1222 and around 25 were given two doses of MenACWY control vaccine. Enrollment into the trials was organized by age into subgroups of 18-55, 56-69 and 70-plus years, and those subgroups contained roughly 140, 27 and 60 TCR-sequenced participants, respectively.

The research as a whole found: Conclusions about previously exposed vaccinees were limited because only a handful of AZD1222 recipients were SARS-CoV-2 seropositive at baseline. In the small 56-69-year group, the increase in depth fell short of significance, most likely because of low power. Participants were mostly white British and included more females than males, and it was suggested by the authors that clonal diversity may have been underestimated. Reportedly, almost half of the unique spike-specific TCRs recognized epitopes lying outside the regions that are mutated in the B.1.351 and B.1.1.7 variants. Vaccine-associated CD4 TCRs spanned the whole spike protein, with dominant responses in regions 160-218 and 743-854. Because no day 14 peak-response samples were available, repertoires were characterized only after the peak T cell response. After two AZD1222 doses, both the breadth and the depth of spike-specific TCRs were significantly higher than at day 0 and than in MenACWY recipients.

A note on this clone: What this receptor recognizes is not known. No much larger clonotype is one base removed from it; base qualities were not supplied.

The CDR3 regions of human TCRbeta chains were analyzed by immunosequencing. The original methods were these. TCRs in the repertoires were compared against a reference library of SARS-CoV-2-specific TCRs that had been generated with the MIRA antigen-specificity platform. Breadth was defined as the fraction of unique TCRs that were SARS-CoV-2-associated, and depth was defined as the fraction of total T cells that were SARS-CoV-2-associated. Using the MIRA data, every spike-specific TCR was mapped to the spike region that the TCR reacted to and assigned to either a CD4 or a CD8 class. Log10-transformed breadth and depth values were compared by one-way ANOVA with Sidak's multiple comparisons tests. TCRdb obtained this table from immuneACCESS and retained in-frame rearrangements with V and J assigned. These tables miss some clones; where compared with another copy, unresolved V genes account for less than half of the shortfall, and the remainder is unexplained. That table is the source of V, J and clone size, and D and trimming were worked out from the DNA. The table for this sample lists over 120,000 clones; roughly 90% of them were counted only once. The ten largest clones represent about 3.5% of the sample.

What this sample's time point label stands for: baseline before first vaccination. Vaccinee samples came from UK trials COV001 and COV002, including a single-blind randomized controlled phase 2/3 trial of AZD1222 (ChAdOx1 nCoV-19) in healthy adults. For TCRbeta chain sequencing, PBMC samples from trial participants were taken at day 0 and at day 28 after the second dose. This material consisted of peripheral blood, taken on day 0 of AZD1222 vaccination. This TCR derives from an adult in good health.

The nucleotides are TGTGCCAGCAGCCGTGTTTGGCCTAGCACAGATACGCAGTATTTT. It translates as CASSRVWPSTDTQYF. In this chain, TRBV3-1 (or the pseudogene TRBV3-2) is recombined with TRBJ2-3; a confident D gene designation cannot be given. The CDR3 has 15 amino acids, counting the end cysteine and phenylalanine. Here the CDR3 DNA is all that survives: 45 bases in frame from base 1. At the junction V is shortened by 4 bases and J by 0 bases, with 11 bases in between. CDR1 and CDR2 were assigned from the germline V gene (reference sequence) as LGHDT and YNNKEL.